This TCR beta chain is from a study of blood T cell repertoires in COVID-19. Study details: The United States, Italy and Spain supplied acute and convalescent COVID-19 samples. T cells, B-cell-depleted T cells, or PBMCs supplied cDNA or gDNA.

This clone was counted only a few times. Study processing details: How many nucleated cells were present was estimated from reference gene primer amplification. The protocol was immunoSEQ multiplex PCR, while the TCRdb copy is restricted to in-frame clones and leaves out a portion. From that table come the V and J calls and clone size; the DNA was used to work out D and trimming. This sample yields fewer than 200,000 clones, of which around 82% are seen a single time; 3.6% belongs to the top ten. The CDR3 is 17 amino acids. V gave up 2 bases and J gave up 4 bases, with 21 bases separating them. Per germline, CDR1 MGHRA and CDR2 YSYEKL.

Sequenced input: PBMCs or T cells enriched from blood (not recorded which). This clonotype originated in a woman aged 50 to 60 in a cohort exposed to, infected with or recovered from COVID-19 (not recorded which). V usage is TRBV4-1 and J usage is TRBJ2-7; weak D call: TRBD1 (6 bases). Here the CDR3 DNA reads TGCGCCAGCAGCCAACCGTGGGGTGGTGGACAGAAGTACGAGCAGTACTTC. This translates into CASSQPWGGGQKYEQYF.